Described below is a single T cell receptor (beta chain) sequence and its context. Original methodology: Amplification with reference gene primers provided the estimates of nucleated cell counts. Using immunoSEQ multiplex PCR, the repertoire was profiled, and TCRdb retains in-frame clones only, with some absent. That table gives V, J and clone size, and the DNA gave D and trimming. The sample lists a few hundred thousand clones, approximately 86% occurring once. This entry is derived from a study of blood T cell repertoires in COVID-19. Background on the study: Material from acute and convalescent COVID-19 was sourced from the United States, Italy and Spain. Sources were T cells, B-cell-depleted T cells, or PBMCs; the material itself was cDNA or gDNA.

This TCR was recovered from a woman in her thirties with acute or convalescent COVID-19. Sequenced sample: peripheral blood.

CDR3 in DNA: TGTGCCAGCAGGATGATCGGGACAGGCCGGGGTGGCTACACCTTC. Its translation is CASRMIGTGRGGYTF. The chain combines TRBV6-5 with TRBJ1-2; 8 nucleotides agree with TRBD1. Germline-derived CDR1 and CDR2 are MNHEY and SVGAGI. V gave up 6 bases and J gave up 7 bases; unmatched junction bases: 13. The CDR3 length is 15 residues.